This TCR beta chain was sequenced in a study of T cells in Graves' hyperthyroidism and ophthalmopathy. Study context: The authors collected peripheral blood at initial diagnosis, before any treatment.

Template material for amplifying TCR beta CDR3 regions consisted of RNA transcripts. Researchers ran a first-round RT-PCR on the TCR CDR3 using the HTBI primer set. TCRdb re-called the multiplex PCR reads through MiXCR, storing one row per CDR3 protein. Of 75,000 to 100,000 distinct CDR3 sequences in the sample, just over 50% were seen once. As concerns this clonotype: As yet, its antigen is unknown.

Overall study results and limits: The blood repertoire included most of the expanded thyroid clonotypes above 0.001.

CDR3 length: 16 amino acids. The germline V gene has CDR1 MGHDK and CDR2 SYGVNS. V shed 4 bases, J shed 1 base, and the junction held 7 bases outside the gene matches. The PBMCs were taken from around 9 ml of fresh peripheral blood. Specimen: blood. The sequence derives from a middle-aged woman with Graves' hyperthyroidism. The chain joins TRBV25-1 to TRBJ2-7; 10 bases map to TRBD1. DNA for the CDR3: TGTGCCAGCAGTGCCTCAAAGGGACAGGGGTCCTACGAGCAGTACTTC. It yields the protein CASSASKGQGSYEQYF.